This T cell receptor (beta chain) was recorded in a study of blood T cell repertoires in COVID-19. Trimming removed 3 bases from V and 10 bases from J, with 12 bases in between. CDR1 is LGHDT and CDR2 is YNNKEL in the germline V gene (reference sequence). The CDR3 loop spans 12 amino acids. Methods used by the authors: Scientists estimated how many nucleated cells there were by amplifying reference gene primers. Profiled with immunoSEQ multiplex PCR; TCRdb holds only in-frame clones, not every one. V and J calls plus clone size are reproduced from that table; the DNA served to infer D and trimming. Seen here are 150,000 to 250,000 clones, 80% to 85% observed once, and the top ten hold less than 8.5%.

The specimen sequenced was PBMCs or T cells enriched from blood (not recorded which). The clonotype comes from a man in his forties who had recovered from COVID-19. The V and J genes are TRBV3-1 (or the pseudogene TRBV3-2) and TRBJ1-1; D is uncertain. CDR3 protein: CASSHGLDGAFF. In DNA, the CDR3 is TGTGCCAGCAGCCACGGACTGGATGGAGCTTTCTTT.